The 27 T cell receptor beta chains given below trace back to one sample, sequenced in a study of T cell repertoires in cytomegalovirus infection. TCRdb re-analysed the reads in MiXCR, keeping a single row per CDR3 protein. This sample has under 200,000 distinct CDR3 sequences, with approximately 17% found just once. The sample taken for sequencing was CD8+ T cells from PBMCs. These receptors all stem from a human donor in good health (CMV status not recorded). Some clones in this sample may be carry-over from other donors' samples.

This clonotype was seen a handful of times. This rearrangement joins TRBV7-3 to TRBJ2-5; 7 bases match TRBD1. CDR3 length: 17 residues. V shed 7 bases and J 2 bases; nucleotides not matched to a gene: 16. Germline V CDR1 and CDR2: SGHTA, FQGTGA. The CDR3 bases are TGTGCCAGCAACCGTTCCGTTACAGGGGAGTCTCAAGAGACCCAGTACTTC. Residues: CASNRSVTGESQETQYF. The full variable domain, completed using reference TRBV7-3 and TRBJ2-5, is GAGVSQTPSNKVTEKGKYVELRCDPISGHTALYWYRQSLGQGPEFLIYFQGTGAADDSGLPNDRFFAVRPEGSVSTLKIQRTERGDSAVYLCASNRSVTGESQETQYFGPGTRLLVL.

The V gene is TRBV27, the J gene TRBJ2-7, with 9 bases aligning to TRBD2. Germline V gene sequence: CDR1 MNHEY, CDR2 SMNVEV (reference sequence). V was pared by 5 bases and J by 4 bases, with 6 bases of the junction left unmatched. This CDR3 contains 14 residues. The CDR3, as DNA: TGTGCCAGCAGTCCGGGACTAGCTGAATACGAGCAGTACTTC. Translating gives CASSPGLAEYEQYF.

This clonotype turned up a few times. The V gene is TRBV6-1, the J gene TRBJ2-7, with a possible D match to TRBD2 (5 bases). Germline V gives CDR1 MNHNS, CDR2 SASEGT. Trimming took 0 bases from V and 3 from J, leaving 6 bases between them. The CDR3 has 13 amino acids. As DNA, the CDR3 is TGTGCCAGCAGTGAAGCTGGGAGCTACGAGCAGTACTTC. This sequence encodes CASSEAGSYEQYF.

The chain has TRBV6-1 and TRBJ2-1, with 10 bases identical to TRBD2. V shed 5 bases and J 7 bases; nucleotides not matched to a gene: 5. Germline V CDR1 and CDR2: MNHNS, SASEGT. This CDR3 has 14 residues. CDR3 in DNA: TGTGCCAGCAGTTCCTTACTAGCGGGGAATGAGCAGTTCTTC. The encoded protein is CASSSLLAGNEQFF.

The table lists this clonotype with a few counts. The rearrangement joins TRBV6-2 or TRBV6-3 to TRBJ2-4; TRBD2 aligns across 9 bases. V lost 2 bases to trimming and J lost 2 bases; unmatched junction nucleotides: 10. CDR3 size: 18 residues. CDR1 and CDR2 (germline): MNHEY, SVGEGT. CDR3 bases: TGTGCCAGCAGTTACGGTCGCGGGGGGGCCGTGTCCAAAAACATTCAGTACTTC. Its translation is CASSYGRGGAVSKNIQYF.

This clonotype was seen only a few times. This chain links TRBV7-9 with TRBJ2-7; possible D gene TRBD1, 6 bases. The ends were cut back, 7 bases at V and 0 bases at J, with 22 bases in the middle. The CDR3 totals 17 residues. CDR1 and CDR2 from the germline V gene are SEHNR and FQNEAQ (reference sequence). The CDR3 loop reads CASMGTNPSESSYEQYF. The DNA for the CDR3 is TGTGCCAGCATGGGGACAAATCCCAGTGAAAGCTCCTACGAGCAGTACTTC.

In its sample, this clonotype was seen a few times. The chain employs TRBV7-6 and TRBJ2-2, with D possibly matching TRBD2 (5 bases). CDR1 and CDR2 (germline): SGHVS, FNYEAQ. V was shortened by 5 bases and J by 3 bases, with 13 bases between the two germline ends. The CDR3 covers 15 residues. The CDR3 DNA follows: TGTGCCAGCAGCCTTTTAGAGGGCGACACCGGGGAGCTGTTTTTT. It translates to CASSLLEGDTGELFF. The variable domain in full, completed from reference TRBV7-6 and TRBJ2-2, reads GAGVSQSPRYKVTKRGQDVALRCDPISGHVSLYWYRQALGQGPEFLTYFNYEAQQDKSGLPNDRFSAERPEGSISTLTIQRTEQRDSAMYRCASSLLEGDTGELFFGEGSRLTVL.

The CDR3 loop reads CASSSFGTELRAFF. Written as DNA, the CDR3 is TGTGCCAGCAGCTCATTCGGGACAGAGCTTAGAGCTTTCTTT. The rearrangement joins TRBV11-2 to TRBJ1-1; 7 nucleotides match TRBD1. Germline CDR1 reads SGHAT; CDR2 reads FQNNGV. CDR3 length: 14 residues. V was clipped by 4 bases and J by 10 bases; unmatched bases: 12.

This clonotype was seen a handful of times. The chain is built from TRBV7-3 and TRBJ1-1; no definite D call. The CDR3 is 14 amino acids. V was shortened by 3 bases and J by 5 bases, with 13 bases between the two germline ends. In germline, CDR1 is SGHTA, CDR2 FQGTGA. CDR3 sequence: CASSFGPGVTEAFF. In DNA form, the CDR3 reads TGTGCCAGCAGCTTCGGACCCGGAGTAACTGAAGCTTTCTTT. The full variable domain, its missing parts supplied by reference TRBV7-3 and TRBJ1-1, is GAGVSQTPSNKVTEKGKYVELRCDPISGHTALYWYRQSLGQGPEFLIYFQGTGAADDSGLPNDRFFAVRPEGSVSTLKIQRTERGDSAVYLCASSFGPGVTEAFFGQGTRLTVV.

The chain is built from TRBV7-8 and TRBJ2-7, with 13 bases fitting TRBD2. The CDR3 has 15 residues. The V gene's germline CDR1 is SGHVS and CDR2 FQNEAQ. The V and J ends lost 5 bases and 5 bases, in that order; junction bases with no gene match: 6. Written as DNA, the CDR3 is TGTGCCAGCAGCGCGACTAGCGGGAGGAACCACGAGCAGTACTTC. This sequence encodes CASSATSGRNHEQYF.

This clonotype was observed a handful of times. Given a much more abundant clone one base away, this may be a read error. It is likely a read error, because the conserved phenylalanine at the end of the CDR3 is missing. This chain links TRBV6-6 with TRBJ2-3; TRBD2 matches 10 bases. The germline V gene has CDR1 MNHNY and CDR2 SVGAGI (reference sequence). The CDR3 is made up of 14 amino acids. V shed 11 bases and J 5 bases; nucleotides not matched to a gene: 10. The CDR3 bases are TGTGCCGTTCTACTAGCGGGGAGAGTAGATACGCAGTATTAT. Translating it yields CAVLLAGRVDTQYY.

The chain links TRBV7-8 to TRBJ1-1; D uncertain. Deletions cut 4 bases from V and 3 bases from J, with 12 bases between. CDR1 is SGHVS and CDR2 is FQNEAQ in the germline V gene. The length of the CDR3 is 14 residues. Here the CDR3 DNA reads TGTGCCAGCAGCTCTAGACCACCCTACACTGAAGCTTTCTTT. Translation: CASSSRPPYTEAFF.

The chain carries TRBV19 and TRBJ2-6; D is uncertain. With 7 bases removed from V and 2 bases from J, the gap between germline ends came to 6 bases. Germline V gene lookup returns CDR1 LNHDA and CDR2 SQIVND (reference sequence). The CDR3 is 13 amino acids. The CDR3 bases are TGTGCCAGTACCCCCGCTGGGGCCAACGTCCTGACTTTC. It encodes CASTPAGANVLTF.

The genes are TRBV11-2 and TRBJ1-3; possibly TRBD1 for D (5 bases). With 5 bases removed from V and 3 bases from J, the gap between germline ends came to 14 bases. The germline V gene encodes CDR1 SGHAT and CDR2 FQNNGV. The length of the CDR3 is 15 residues. The CDR3 coding sequence is TGTGCCAGCAGCCCACAAGGGACCCATGGAAACACCATATATTTT. Amino acids: CASSPQGTHGNTIYF.

This chain uses TRBV2 with TRBJ2-3; D is ambiguous. Germline V gene data show CDR1 as SNHLY and CDR2 as FYNNEI. The CDR3 contains 14 residues. Trimming shortened V by 7 bases and J by 0 bases, and 11 bases separated the two germline ends. The CDR3: CASKGASSTDTQYF. In DNA, the CDR3 is TGTGCCAGCAAGGGCGCGTCTAGCACAGATACGCAGTATTTT.

This clonotype has more than one count but fewer than ten. This chain connects TRBV28 to TRBJ2-6; D perhaps matches TRBD1 (6 bases). Looked up from germline, CDR1 is MDHEN and CDR2 is SYDVKM. The CDR3 has 19 residues. The V and J ends lost 2 bases and 0 bases respectively, with 17 bases between them. CDR3 residues: CASSLVRDILRSGANVLTF. CDR3 coding DNA: TGTGCCAGCAGTTTAGTTCGGGACATTCTCCGCTCTGGGGCCAACGTCCTGACTTTC. Combining the CDR3 with reference TRBV28 and TRBJ2-6 gives the whole variable domain DVKVTQSSRYLVKRTGEKVFLECVQDMDHENMFWYRQDPGLGLRLIYFSYDVKMKEKGDIPEGYSVSREKKERFSLILESASTNQTSMYLCASSLVRDILRSGANVLTFGAGSRLTVL.

This chain uses TRBV28 with TRBJ2-7, with 9 bases matching TRBD1. Trimming took 2 bases from V and 5 from J; bases not matched to a gene: 7. CDR1 is MDHEN, CDR2 SYDVKM, per germline. CDR3 length: 15 residues. DNA for the CDR3: TGTGCCAGCAGTTTAGGGACAGGGAGCCATGACGAGCAGTACTTC. It specifies CASSLGTGSHDEQYF.

This clonotype was seen a handful of times. The V and J genes are TRBV7-2 and TRBJ1-5; D remains unclear. Trimming took 5 bases from V and 9 from J, leaving 14 bases between them. Germline V gene data show CDR1 as SGHTA and CDR2 as FQGNSA. The CDR3 is made up of 13 amino acids. The CDR3 DNA sequence: TGTGCCAGCAGCACGGCGGGGATTCGGCCCCAGCATTTT. Protein product: CASSTAGIRPQHF.

This clonotype was detected only a few times. J is TRBJ1-3 and V is TRBV7-8, with D perhaps TRBD1 (5 bases). This CDR3 region has 15 residues. In germline, CDR1 is SGHVS, CDR2 FQNEAQ. V was shortened by 4 bases and J by 0 bases, with 10 bases between the two germline ends. The CDR3 DNA reads TGTGCCAGCAGCTACGACGACAGCTCTGGAAACACCATATATTTT. Protein product: CASSYDDSSGNTIYF.

The rearrangement uses TRBV11-2 and TRBJ2-1; 12 positions agree with TRBD2. The germline gives CDR1 SGHAT, CDR2 FQNNGV. The trim removed 2 bases at V and 4 bases at J, leaving 15 bases unmatched. The CDR3 consists of 20 residues. CDR3 sequence: CASSLRFASGRALGYNEQFF. CDR3 bases: TGTGCCAGCAGCTTAAGGTTCGCTAGCGGGAGGGCCCTGGGTTACAATGAGCAGTTCTTC.

A few counts support this clonotype. The rearrangement links TRBV27 to TRBJ2-1; TRBD2 agrees at 10 bases. The CDR3 sequence is 13 residues long. Germline values: CDR1 MNHEY, CDR2 SMNVEV (reference sequence). The V and J ends lost 2 bases and 12 bases, in that order; junction bases with no gene match: 4. CDR3 in amino acids: CASSLRLAGGQFF. CDR3 sequence (DNA): TGTGCCAGCAGTTTAAGACTAGCGGGTGGGCAGTTCTTC.

This clonotype came up a few times. The V call is TRBV6-6, the J call TRBJ1-5, with a tentative D call TRBD1 (5 bases). The CDR3 covers 13 residues. V lost 6 bases and J 7 bases, leaving 13 bases between the germline ends. Looked up from germline, CDR1 is MNHNY and CDR2 is SVGAGI (reference sequence). CDR3 region: CASREGNGQPQHF. The CDR3 DNA reads TGTGCCAGCAGGGAGGGGAACGGGCAGCCCCAGCATTTT.

This clonotype came up a few times. The chain has TRBV7-3 and TRBJ2-7; 8 positions match TRBD1. This CDR3 is 15 amino acids long. CDR1 is SGHTA and CDR2 is FQGTGA in the germline V gene. V gave up 2 bases and J gave up 5 bases; unmatched junction bases: 8. The CDR3 here is CASSLSGGITDEQYF. The CDR3 region has the DNA TGTGCCAGCAGCTTATCAGGGGGCATAACCGACGAGCAGTACTTC.

The V call is TRBV6-6, the J call TRBJ2-1; 11 bases map to TRBD2. CDR3 size: 16 residues. Germline CDR1 MNHNY, CDR2 SVGAGI (reference sequence). J gave up 3 bases and V 2 bases, and 3 bases lay outside the gene matches. The CDR3 is CASSYGTSGSYNEQFF. In DNA, the CDR3 is TGTGCCAGCAGTTACGGAACTAGCGGGAGCTACAATGAGCAGTTCTTC.

This clonotype was counted many times. The chain employs TRBV7-9 and TRBJ2-7; maybe TRBD2 (6 bases). This CDR3 is built from 13 residues. CDR1 and CDR2 from the germline V gene are SEHNR and FQNEAQ (reference sequence). Trimming took 3 bases from V and 0 from J, leaving 6 bases between them. The CDR3 protein is CASSFSGSYEQYF. The CDR3 nucleotides are TGTGCCAGCAGCTTTAGCGGCTCCTACGAGCAGTACTTC.

This clonotype was observed a handful of times. This sequence joins TRBV7-8 and TRBJ1-1; 8 nucleotides line up with TRBD1. The CDR3 covers 13 residues. V gave up 5 bases and J gave up 6 bases; unmatched junction bases: 5. Germline CDR1 reads SGHVS; CDR2 reads FQNEAQ. Written as DNA, the CDR3 is TGTGCCAGCAGCCAAGACAGGGGCCCTGAAGCTTTCTTT. It encodes CASSQDRGPEAFF. The full variable domain, completed using reference TRBV7-8 and TRBJ1-1, is GAGVSQSPRYKVAKRGQDVALRCDPISGHVSLFWYQQALGQGPEFLTYFQNEAQLDKSGLPSDRFFAERPEGSVSTLKIQRTQQEDSAVYLCASSQDRGPEAFFGQGTRLTVV.

This clonotype appeared a few times. The rearrangement uses TRBV7-7 and TRBJ1-1; a possible D gene is TRBD1 (5 bases). This CDR3 comprises 13 residues. V was pared by 5 bases and J by 1 base, with 8 bases between. Germline CDR1 SSHAT, CDR2 FNYEAQ (reference sequence). This chain's CDR3 is CASSAGTNTEAFF. In nucleotides, the CDR3 is TGTGCCAGCAGCGCCGGGACGAACACTGAAGCTTTCTTT.